A selection of T cell receptor beta chains follows, all from one sample in a study of T cell responses to AZD1222 COVID-19 vaccine. Only in-frame clones appear in the TCRdb table, and some are missing; sequencing was by immunoSEQ multiplex PCR. The sample lists 95,000 to 130,000 clones; approximately 83% were seen once. The material was peripheral blood, obtained on day 0 of MenACWY control vaccination. Every receptor here comes from an adult in good health. CDR3s include the opening cysteine and the closing phenylalanine or tryptophan. The order of the fields is CDR3 length, J gene, V gene, clone size, D gene, CDR3 protein, CDR3 DNA. The D gene is left open where the match is weak. Size tells how often a clone was seen (once, few, many) or the class of an expanded clone, and some rows leave it out.

length: 15; J: TRBJ1-5; V: TRBV11-2; size: -; D: -; CDR3: CASSLGQGWDQPQHF; DNA: TGTGCCAGCAGCTTAGGGCAGGGTTGGGATCAGCCCCAGCATTTT
length: 12; J: TRBJ1-2; V: TRBV12-3/TRBV12-4; size: few; D: -; CDR3: CAASGVNYGYTF; DNA: TGTGCCGCGTCAGGGGTGAACTATGGCTACACCTTC
length: 17; J: TRBJ2-7; V: TRBV3-1/TRBV3-2; size: -; D: TRBD2; CDR3: CASSQVGYREGAYEQYF; DNA: TGTGCCAGCAGCCAAGTCGGGTACCGGGAGGGGGCCTACGAGCAGTACTTC
length: 19; J: TRBJ2-1; V: TRBV15; size: -; D: TRBD2; CDR3: CATSTVSGTSYPLDNEQFF; DNA: TGTGCCACCAGCACTGTCTCCGGGACTAGTTATCCCTTGGACAATGAGCAGTTCTTC
length: 13; J: TRBJ1-1; V: TRBV2; size: -; D: -; CDR3: CASTQTGNTEAFF; DNA: TGTGCCAGCACCCAGACAGGAAACACTGAAGCTTTCTTT
length: 13; J: TRBJ1-2; V: TRBV7-3; size: -; D: -; CDR3: CASSLTLGYGYTF; DNA: TGTGCCAGCAGCTTAACGCTCGGCTATGGCTACACCTTC
length: 13; J: TRBJ1-1; V: TRBV6-2/TRBV6-3; size: -; D: -; CDR3: CASSSNLNTEAFF; DNA: TGTGCCAGCAGCTCTAATCTTAACACTGAAGCTTTCTTT
length: 12; J: TRBJ2-5; V: TRBV24-1; size: -; D: -; CDR3: CATSDPGETQYF; DNA: TGTGCCACCAGTGATCCAGGGGAGACCCAGTACTTC
length: 15; J: TRBJ1-2; V: TRBV5-5; size: -; D: -; CDR3: CASSLAVSLNYGYTF; DNA: TGTGCCAGCAGCTTGGCAGTCTCCCTTAACTATGGCTACACCTTC
length: 15; J: TRBJ1-3; V: TRBV7-8; size: -; D: -; CDR3: CASSPIGGFGNTIYF; DNA: TGTGCCAGCAGCCCGATCGGGGGTTTTGGAAACACCATATATTTT
length: 16; J: TRBJ2-2; V: TRBV18; size: -; D: TRBD1; CDR3: CASSPYGTGSTGELFF; DNA: TGTGCCAGCTCACCTTACGGGACAGGGTCGACCGGGGAGCTGTTTTTT
length: 12; J: TRBJ1-1; V: TRBV28; size: -; D: -; CDR3: CASGLPGTEAFF; DNA: TGTGCCTCAGGGTTGCCGGGCACTGAAGCTTTCTTT
length: 17; J: TRBJ2-7; V: TRBV4-3; size: -; D: TRBD1; CDR3: CASSHQRGQGGAYEQYF; DNA: TGCGCCAGCAGCCATCAACGCGGACAGGGGGGCGCCTACGAGCAGTACTTC
length: 13; J: TRBJ2-7; V: TRBV12-3/TRBV12-4; size: -; D: -; CDR3: CASSLFGSNEQYF; DNA: TGTGCCAGCAGTTTATTCGGTTCCAACGAGCAGTACTTC
length: 13; J: TRBJ1-2; V: TRBV12-3/TRBV12-4; size: -; D: -; CDR3: CASSLLTDNGYTF; DNA: TGTGCCAGCAGTTTATTGACAGATAATGGCTACACCTTC
length: 16; J: TRBJ2-2; V: TRBV18; size: -; D: -; CDR3: CASSPTGPINTGELFF; DNA: TGTGCCAGCTCACCAACAGGGCCCATCAACACCGGGGAGCTGTTTTTT
length: 14; J: TRBJ1-6; V: TRBV6-2/TRBV6-3; size: few; D: -; CDR3: CASSYRQGNSPLHF; DNA: TGTGCCAGCAGTTACCGGCAGGGGAATTCACCCCTCCACTTT
length: 17; J: TRBJ1-1; V: TRBV5-8; size: -; D: -; CDR3: CASSKWGGSRANTEAFF; DNA: TGTGCCAGCAGCAAATGGGGCGGGTCCCGCGCGAACACTGAAGCTTTCTTT
length: 16; J: TRBJ1-5; V: TRBV2; size: few; D: -; CDR3: CASSDPRTAGNQPQHF; DNA: TGTGCCAGCAGTGATCCCCGGACAGCAGGAAATCAGCCCCAGCATTTT
length: 15; J: TRBJ1-2; V: TRBV23-1; size: -; D: -; CDR3: CASSQSGRQAYGYTF; DNA: TGCGCCAGCAGTCAATCGGGCCGGCAGGCCTATGGCTACACCTTC
length: 15; J: TRBJ1-2; V: TRBV7-9; size: -; D: -; CDR3: CASSSGTPWGYGYTF; DNA: TGTGCCAGCAGCTCCGGGACGCCGTGGGGCTATGGCTACACCTTC
length: 14; J: TRBJ2-2; V: TRBV7-2; size: -; D: TRBD1; CDR3: CASSSRQGSGELFF; DNA: TGTGCCAGCAGCTCCCGACAGGGATCCGGGGAGCTGTTTTTT
length: 15; J: TRBJ2-7; V: TRBV6-5; size: -; D: -; CDR3: CASSYISGPSGEQYF; DNA: TGTGCCAGCAGTTACATATCAGGGCCTTCGGGGGAGCAGTACTTC
length: 14; J: TRBJ2-5; V: TRBV11-2; size: -; D: TRBD1; CDR3: CASSRNRGQETQYF; DNA: TGTGCCAGCAGCCGCAACAGGGGCCAAGAGACCCAGTACTTC
length: 13; J: TRBJ2-5; V: TRBV9; size: -; D: -; CDR3: CASSVSPAETQYF; DNA: TGTGCCAGCAGCGTCTCCCCCGCGGAGACCCAGTACTTC
length: 14; J: TRBJ1-1; V: TRBV5-1; size: -; D: TRBD1; CDR3: CASSPGQGGTEAFF; DNA: TGCGCCAGCAGCCCGGGACAGGGTGGCACTGAAGCTTTCTTT
length: 13; J: TRBJ1-2; V: TRBV7-8; size: -; D: -; CDR3: CASSLVLPDGYTF; DNA: TGTGCCAGCAGCTTAGTACTCCCTGATGGCTACACCTTC
length: 12; J: TRBJ1-2; V: TRBV7-2; size: few; D: -; CDR3: CASSRPLYGYTF; DNA: TGTGCCAGCAGCCGCCCCCTCTATGGCTACACCTTC
length: 17; J: TRBJ1-1; V: TRBV19; size: -; D: -; CDR3: CASSILGGHRGGTEAFF; DNA: TGTGCCAGTAGTATCTTGGGAGGCCATCGGGGAGGAACTGAAGCTTTCTTT
length: 14; J: TRBJ1-1; V: TRBV28; size: once; D: -; CDR3: CASSLVQGGTEAFF; DNA: TGTGCCAGCAGTTTAGTGCAGGGAGGGACTGAAGCTTTCTTT
length: 15; J: TRBJ2-3; V: TRBV10-3; size: -; D: -; CDR3: CAISESGTSTDTQYF; DNA: TGTGCCATCAGTGAGTCAGGTACTAGCACAGATACGCAGTATTTT
length: 15; J: TRBJ2-1; V: TRBV7-2; size: -; D: -; CDR3: CASSFPAGSYNEQFF; DNA: TGTGCCAGCAGCTTCCCAGCAGGCTCCTACAATGAGCAGTTCTTC
length: 13; J: TRBJ1-2; V: TRBV7-2; size: -; D: -; CDR3: CASSSQQGYGYTF; DNA: TGTGCCAGCAGCTCCCAACAGGGTTACGGCTACACCTTC
length: 14; J: TRBJ1-2; V: TRBV9; size: -; D: TRBD1; CDR3: CASSAGQVLYGYTF; DNA: TGTGCCAGCAGCGCCGGACAGGTCCTCTATGGCTACACCTTC
length: 16; J: TRBJ2-7; V: TRBV5-5; size: -; D: TRBD1; CDR3: CASSPAQGQGLYEQYF; DNA: TGTGCCAGCAGCCCCGCCCAAGGACAGGGTCTATACGAGCAGTACTTC
length: 15; J: TRBJ1-5; V: TRBV4-2; size: -; D: TRBD1; CDR3: CASSYGTGGRQPQHF; DNA: TGTGCCAGCAGCTACGGGACAGGGGGCCGGCAGCCCCAGCATTTT
length: 15; J: TRBJ1-1; V: TRBV5-1; size: -; D: -; CDR3: CASSLWGTANTEAFF; DNA: TGCGCCAGCAGCTTGTGGGGGACGGCGAACACTGAAGCTTTCTTT
length: 13; J: TRBJ2-3; V: TRBV4-3; size: -; D: -; CDR3: CASSQDELDTQYF; DNA: TGCGCCAGCAGCCAAGATGAGTTGGATACGCAGTATTTT
length: 17; J: TRBJ2-3; V: TRBV28; size: -; D: -; CDR3: CASSLLEGPGRADTQYF; DNA: TGTGCCAGCAGTTTACTCGAAGGCCCGGGCAGGGCAGATACGCAGTATTTT
length: 13; J: TRBJ1-1; V: TRBV9; size: -; D: -; CDR3: CASSVAGLNRAFF; DNA: TGTGCCAGCAGCGTAGCCGGACTGAACCGAGCTTTCTTT
length: 12; J: TRBJ2-7; V: TRBV7-2; size: -; D: TRBD1; CDR3: CASSATGSEQYF; DNA: TGTGCCAGCAGCGCGACAGGGTCCGAGCAGTACTTC
length: 14; J: TRBJ2-7; V: TRBV9; size: -; D: -; CDR3: CASSSSRSMHEQYF; DNA: TGTGCCAGCAGCTCTTCTAGGTCGATGCACGAGCAGTACTTC
length: 15; J: TRBJ1-6; V: TRBV28; size: once; D: -; CDR3: CASSSPTGRNSPLHF; DNA: TGTGCCAGCAGTTCACCTACAGGGCGGAATTCACCCCTCCACTTT
length: 14; J: TRBJ2-7; V: TRBV19; size: -; D: -; CDR3: CASTETWGSYEQYF; DNA: TGTGCCAGTACCGAAACTTGGGGCAGCTACGAGCAGTACTTC
length: 13; J: TRBJ1-2; V: TRBV19; size: -; D: -; CDR3: CAIGGGVDYGYTF; DNA: TGTGCCATAGGCGGAGGGGTGGACTATGGCTACACCTTC
length: 14; J: TRBJ2-5; V: TRBV4-1; size: -; D: -; CDR3: CASSPSTRAETQYF; DNA: TGCGCCAGCAGCCCCTCTACTAGGGCCGAGACCCAGTACTTC
length: 17; J: TRBJ2-1; V: TRBV2; size: few; D: TRBD2; CDR3: CASSDGSGGTRTFEQFF; DNA: TGTGCCAGCAGTGATGGGAGCGGGGGGACCAGAACCTTTGAGCAGTTCTTC
length: 15; J: TRBJ1-1; V: TRBV19; size: -; D: -; CDR3: CASSKQGRMNTEAFF; DNA: TGTGCCAGTAGTAAACAGGGACGCATGAACACTGAAGCTTTCTTT
length: 15; J: TRBJ2-1; V: TRBV7-3; size: -; D: TRBD2; CDR3: CASSLSGQGGNEQFF; DNA: TGTGCCAGCAGCTTATCCGGCCAGGGAGGGAATGAGCAGTTCTTC
length: 14; J: TRBJ1-6; V: TRBV9; size: -; D: -; CDR3: CASSVGPYNSPLHF; DNA: TGTGCCAGCAGCGTAGGGCCCTATAATTCACCCCTCCACTTT
length: 16; J: TRBJ2-3; V: TRBV7-9; size: -; D: TRBD2; CDR3: CASSPGTSGESDTQYF; DNA: TGTGCCAGCAGCCCTGGGACTAGCGGGGAATCAGATACGCAGTATTTT
length: 14; J: TRBJ2-3; V: TRBV2; size: -; D: TRBD1; CDR3: CASNRQGAGDTQYF; DNA: TGTGCCAGCAATCGGCAGGGGGCGGGAGATACGCAGTATTTT
length: 13; J: TRBJ1-2; V: TRBV6-5; size: -; D: -; CDR3: CASPLWTNYGYTF; DNA: TGTGCCAGCCCCCTTTGGACTAACTATGGCTACACCTTC
length: 18; J: TRBJ2-5; V: TRBV3-1/TRBV3-2; size: few; D: -; CDR3: CASSRHRDPDGWEETQYF; DNA: TGTGCCAGCAGCCGCCACAGGGATCCCGACGGGTGGGAAGAGACCCAGTACTTC